The 30 T cell receptor beta chains below were found in one sample sequenced in a study of T cells after yellow fever vaccination. MiXCR, applied by TCRdb to the 5' RACE reads, yields one record per CDR3 protein. The table includes roughly 500,000 distinct CDR3 sequences, over 15% detected once. Here the sequenced sample was PBMCs, taken 15 days after the yellow fever booster vaccination. The receptors were sampled from a man aged 30-40 years who received the YFV17D yellow fever vaccine.

V and J are TRBV5-1 and TRBJ2-2; D remains unclear. The CDR3 length is 14 residues. Germline lookup yields CDR1 SGHRS and CDR2 YFSETQ. V lost 0 bases to trimming and J lost 4 bases, with 7 bases between them. CDR3 bases: TGCGCCAGCAGCTTGGAACTGATCACCGGGGAGCTGTTTTTT. It encodes CASSLELITGELFF.

V is TRBV20-1 and J is TRBJ2-7; possibly TRBD2 for D (7 bases). The CDR3 loop spans 15 amino acids. Germline CDR1 DFQATT, CDR2 SNEGSKA (reference sequence). Trimming removed 4 bases from V and 3 bases from J, with 19 bases in between. DNA for the CDR3: TGCAGTGCTACAGAGACGGGGGGCGGATTCTACGAGCAGTACTTC. This encodes CSATETGGGFYEQYF.

This CDR3 is CASSNLATYEQYF. CDR3 bases: TGTGCCAGCTCGAATTTAGCGACCTACGAGCAGTACTTC. The chain couples TRBV7-2 to TRBJ2-7; D perhaps matches TRBD2 (5 bases). This CDR3 is 13 amino acids long. V gave up 8 bases and J gave up 2 bases, with 13 bases separating them. CDR1 is SGHTA, CDR2 FQGNSA, per germline.

This clonotype has a handful of counts. The chain has TRBV5-6 and TRBJ2-7; 9 bases match TRBD2. This CDR3 contains 15 residues. Germline V gives CDR1 SGHDT, CDR2 YYEEEE. V lost 2 bases to trimming and J lost 0 bases; unmatched junction nucleotides: 3. CDR3 coding DNA: TGTGCCAGCAGCTTCATAGCGGGGGACTCCTACGAGCAGTACTTC. This sequence encodes CASSFIAGDSYEQYF.

This sequence joins TRBV20-1 and TRBJ2-6; 7 bases agree with TRBD2. The CDR3 has 16 residues. Germline values: CDR1 DFQATT, CDR2 SNEGSKA (reference sequence). With V trimmed by 4 bases and J by 0 bases, 6 bases remained unmatched. Here the CDR3 DNA reads TGCAGTGCTACGGCCGGGGGGAGCTCTGGGGCCAACGTCCTGACTTTC. This gives the protein CSATAGGSSGANVLTF.

This clonotype showed up just a few times. The rearrangement joins TRBV5-1 to TRBJ2-5; D is unresolved. V lost 2 bases to trimming and J lost 2 bases, with 13 bases between them. The CDR3 has 15 amino acids. Germline CDR1 and CDR2: SGHRS and YFSETQ. CDR3 nucleotide sequence: TGCGCCAGCAGCTTAGGGTCGCAGCCTCAAGAGACCCAGTACTTC. Translation: CASSLGSQPQETQYF. The whole variable domain, remainder taken from reference TRBV5-1 and TRBJ2-5, is KAGVTQTPRYLIKTRGQQVTLSCSPISGHRSVSWYQQTPGQGLQFLFEYFSETQRNKGNFPGRFSGRQFSNSRSEMNVSTLELGDSALYLCASSLGSQPQETQYFGPGTRLLVL.

This clonotype was picked up a small number of times. CDR3 bases: TGTGCCAGCAGCCCACGGATCCACCCCTACGAGCAGTACTTC. Translation gives CASSPRIHPYEQYF. V usage is TRBV25-1 and J usage is TRBJ2-7; D call uncertain. Germline assignment: CDR1 MGHDK and CDR2 SYGVNS. The V gene lost 6 bases and the J gene lost 2 bases, with 14 bases spanning the gap. This CDR3 has 14 residues.

The chain has TRBV7-9 and TRBJ2-1; no firm D call. Germline-derived CDR1 and CDR2 are SEHNR and FQNEAQ (reference sequence). CDR3 size: 17 residues. With 0 bases removed from V and 0 bases from J, the gap between germline ends came to 12 bases. In DNA, the CDR3 is TGTGCCAGCAGCTTAGCGCTACTACCAAGCTCCTACAATGAGCAGTTCTTC. Protein: CASSLALLPSSYNEQFF. Full variable domain (outside the CDR3, taken from reference TRBV7-9 and TRBJ2-1): DTGVSQNPRHKITKRGQNVTFRCDPISEHNRLYWYRQTLGQGPEFLTYFQNEAQLEKSRLLSDRFSAERPKGSFSTLEIQRTEQGDSAMYLCASSLALLPSSYNEQFFGPGTRLTVL.

This chain joins TRBV7-9 and TRBJ2-7; TRBD1 matches at 8 bases. This CDR3 is built from 15 residues. The V and J ends lost 1 base and 0 bases, in that order; junction bases with no gene match: 2. Germline assignment: CDR1 SEHNR and CDR2 FQNEAQ (reference sequence). The CDR3 loop reads CASSLGGQVSYEQYF. The CDR3 DNA follows: TGTGCCAGCAGCTTAGGGGGACAGGTCTCCTACGAGCAGTACTTC.

This rearrangement joins TRBV12-3 or TRBV12-4 to TRBJ2-1, with 9 bases fitting TRBD2. The CDR3 is made up of 13 amino acids. V shed 3 bases and J 10 bases; nucleotides not matched to a gene: 4. The CDR3 nucleotides are TGTGCCAGCAGTTTTTATCTAGCGGGGGAGCAGTTCTTC. Encoded protein: CASSFYLAGEQFF.

This chain joins TRBV6-5 and TRBJ1-5, with 9 bases fitting TRBD1. The CDR3 length is 15 residues. CDR1 MNHEY and CDR2 SVGAGI come from the germline V gene. The V and J ends lost 0 bases and 8 bases, in that order; junction bases with no gene match: 5. The CDR3 loop reads CASSYSMGQGEPQHF. The CDR3 DNA is TGTGCCAGCAGTTACTCGATGGGACAGGGTGAGCCCCAGCATTTT.

This clonotype came up a few times. The V call is TRBV6-6, the J call TRBJ2-5; D unresolved. CDR3 length equals 13 residues. Germline V gives CDR1 MNHNY, CDR2 SVGAGI (reference sequence). Trimming removed 6 bases from V and 5 bases from J, with 13 bases in between. CDR3 amino acids: CASRPPSRETQYF. CDR3 in DNA: TGTGCCAGCAGGCCCCCATCTCGGGAGACCCAGTACTTC.

The chain carries TRBV7-8 and TRBJ2-7; 7 bases agree with TRBD2. Trimming at V came to 4 bases and at J to 5 bases, leaving 2 bases not matched to a gene. This CDR3 spans 12 amino acids. From germline, CDR1 is SGHVS and CDR2 FQNEAQ. The CDR3 DNA is TGTGCCAGCAGCTGGGAGGGTAACGAGCAGTACTTC. This encodes CASSWEGNEQYF.

V and J are TRBV20-1 and TRBJ2-7, with 10 nucleotides matching TRBD2. The CDR3 consists of 16 residues. CDR1 is DFQATT and CDR2 is SNEGSKA in the germline V gene (reference sequence). Unmatched junction bases numbered 9, after V lost 0 bases and J lost 4 bases. CDR3 nucleotide sequence: TGCAGTGCTAGAGATCCCAGCGGGAGGGCCGATTACGAGCAGTACTTC. It encodes CSARDPSGRADYEQYF.

This clonotype was seen only a few times. The genes are TRBV18 and TRBJ2-5; D is ambiguous. Germline loops: CDR1 KGHSH, CDR2 LQKENI. V lost 0 bases and J lost 5, with 4 bases in between. CDR3 length: 12 amino acids. In nucleotides, the CDR3 is TGTGCCAGCTCACCACCGTGGGAGACCCAGTACTTC. Translating gives CASSPPWETQYF.

This chain joins TRBV7-8 and TRBJ2-7; maybe TRBD1 (6 bases). Germline V gene sequence: CDR1 SGHVS, CDR2 FQNEAQ. CDR3 size: 13 residues. V was pared by 7 bases and J by 0 bases, with 10 bases between. The CDR3 region has the DNA TGTGCCAGCACCGAGGGGGTCTCCTACGAGCAGTACTTC. Encoded protein: CASTEGVSYEQYF.

The table lists this clonotype with a few counts. J is TRBJ2-1 and V is TRBV4-3; D might be TRBD2 (5 bases). Germline V gene lookup returns CDR1 LGHNA and CDR2 YSLEER. CDR3 length: 14 amino acids. The V and J ends lost 2 bases and 10 bases respectively, with 15 bases between them. In DNA, the CDR3 is TGCGCCAGCAGCCAATTAGCGCTGCCAACCGAGCAGTTCTTC. Translation gives CASSQLALPTEQFF.

The rearrangement uses TRBV7-2 and TRBJ2-1; D unresolved. Per germline, CDR1 SGHTA and CDR2 FQGNSA. The CDR3 is made up of 14 amino acids. Trimming cost V 2 bases and J 5 bases, with 10 bases left between them. The CDR3 bases are TGTGCCAGCAGCTTATTAGCTACACACAATGAGCAGTTCTTC. It specifies CASSLLATHNEQFF.

This clonotype was seen only a few times. The chain joins TRBV20-1 to TRBJ2-2, with 7 bases matching TRBD1. The CDR3 has 14 residues. Trimming at V came to 1 base and at J to 6 bases, leaving 5 bases not matched to a gene. Germline V gene lookup returns CDR1 DFQATT and CDR2 SNEGSKA (reference sequence). The CDR3 region has the DNA TGCAGTGCTAGAGTCGTCACAGGGGCCGGGGAGCTGTTTTTT. Protein: CSARVVTGAGELFF.

The V and J genes are TRBV20-1 and TRBJ2-1, with 8 bases fitting TRBD2. CDR3 length: 15 residues. V shed 0 bases, J shed 3 bases, and the junction held 4 bases outside the gene matches. Per the germline V gene, CDR1 is DFQATT and CDR2 is SNEGSKA (reference sequence). Here the CDR3 DNA reads TGCAGTGCTAGAGATCTAGCGGGCCGCTACAATGAGCAGTTCTTC. Translation gives CSARDLAGRYNEQFF.

In its sample, this clonotype was seen a few times. This chain connects TRBV2 to TRBJ1-6, with D possibly TRBD1 on 5 matching bases. V lost 4 bases and J 14 bases, leaving 12 bases between the germline ends. The germline V gene encodes CDR1 SNHLY and CDR2 FYNNEI. The CDR3 has 12 residues. CDR3 nucleotides: TGTGCCAGCAGTGGGGGCCGGGTCACCCTCCACTTT. It translates to CASSGGRVTLHF.

This clonotype occurred a few times. The chain carries TRBV6-6 and TRBJ1-6, with no clear D. CDR3 length equals 12 residues. The germline V gene encodes CDR1 MNHNY and CDR2 SVGAGI (reference sequence). Trimming left V 4 bases short and J 12 bases short, with 10 bases between. As DNA, the CDR3 is TGTGCCAGCAGTTCCCTAGATTTACCCCTCCACTTT. Translated: CASSSLDLPLHF.

V usage is TRBV25-1 and J usage is TRBJ2-1; 12 bases match TRBD1. CDR1 is MGHDK, CDR2 SYGVNS, per germline. Trimming took 2 bases from V and 9 from J; bases not matched to a gene: 23. The CDR3 runs to 21 residues. The CDR3 protein is CASSEPTGTGGLAGVLGEQFF. The CDR3 DNA reads as TGTGCCAGCAGTGAACCGACCGGGACAGGGGGCTTAGCGGGAGTATTAGGTGAGCAGTTCTTC.

The chain joins TRBV20-1 to TRBJ2-1; the match to TRBD2 covers 7 bases. The trim removed 3 bases at V and 4 bases at J, leaving 6 bases unmatched. Germline V lookup: CDR1 DFQATT, CDR2 SNEGSKA (reference sequence). The CDR3 is 14 amino acids. The CDR3 DNA reads as TGCAGTGCTAGTCCCAGCGGGGTATACAATGAGCAGTTCTTC. Translated, it gives CSASPSGVYNEQFF.

This clonotype appeared a few times. The chain carries TRBV7-6 and TRBJ2-7; unclear D gene. Deletions cut 5 bases from V and 5 bases from J, with 16 bases between. The CDR3 extends over 14 amino acids. Germline V gene lookup returns CDR1 SGHVS and CDR2 FNYEAQ. CDR3 sequence (DNA): TGTGCCAGCAGCCTTCCACCTTCCGTGCACGAGCAGTACTTC. Amino acids: CASSLPPSVHEQYF.

The rearrangement uses TRBV28 and TRBJ2-7, with a weak D call TRBD1 (5 bases). Germline V gene data show CDR1 as MDHEN and CDR2 as SYDVKM. Deletions cut 0 bases from V and 0 bases from J, with 9 bases between. The CDR3 extends over 15 amino acids. This CDR3 is CASSLWSGASYEQYF. Here the CDR3 DNA reads TGTGCCAGCAGTTTATGGAGTGGGGCCTCCTACGAGCAGTACTTC.

This clonotype came up once. V gene TRBV12-3 or TRBV12-4 combines with J gene TRBJ1-5, with no clear D. CDR3 length equals 14 residues. Trimming shortened V by 8 bases and J by 5 bases, and 16 bases separated the two germline ends. The CDR3: CASLREGSHQPQHF. In nucleotides, the CDR3 is TGTGCCAGCCTTCGAGAAGGGAGTCATCAGCCCCAGCATTTT.

V is TRBV27 and J is TRBJ2-7, with D possibly matching TRBD1 (6 bases). From germline, CDR1 is MNHEY and CDR2 SMNVEV (reference sequence). V was shortened by 3 bases and J by 7 bases, with 7 bases between the two germline ends. The CDR3 consists of 11 residues. The CDR3 protein is CASSFGTEQYF. CDR3 coding DNA: TGTGCCAGCAGTTTCGGGACAGAGCAGTACTTC.

The table lists this clonotype with many counts. CDR3 region: CASSRDSRYEQYF. In DNA form, the CDR3 reads TGTGCCAGCAGCCGGGACTCACGCTACGAGCAGTACTTC. This chain connects TRBV25-1 to TRBJ2-7; a weak D match, TRBD2 (6 bases). Trimming removed 6 bases from V and 3 bases from J, with 12 bases in between. This CDR3 comprises 13 residues. CDR1 is MGHDK and CDR2 is SYGVNS in the germline V gene.

The chain links TRBV3-1 to TRBJ2-5; the D gene could be TRBD1 or TRBD2 (6 bases each). Germline assignment: CDR1 LGHDT and CDR2 YNNKEL (reference sequence). Trimming pared 5 bases from V and 4 bases from J, leaving 20 bases between. This CDR3 comprises 16 residues. CDR3 loop: CASSERAGQRGETQYF. Written as DNA, the CDR3 is TGTGCCAGCAGCGAGCGGGCAGGACAGCGAGGAGAGACCCAGTACTTC.